This T cell receptor beta chain was sequenced during a study of blood T cell repertoires in COVID-19. Background on the study: Acute and convalescent COVID-19 specimens originated in the United States, Italy and Spain. PBMCs, B-cell-depleted T cells, or T cells provided the cDNA or gDNA that made up the material.

The method was immunoSEQ multiplex PCR; TCRdb's version includes in-frame clones alone and lacks a portion of them. The data hold just over 60,000 clones, with more than 70% observed a single time. Germline loops: CDR1 MNHEY, CDR2 SVGAGI. Trimming removed 7 bases at V and 3 bases at J, with 15 bases between. This CDR3 has 14 amino acids. The sequencing sample was made of peripheral blood. This rearrangement joins TRBV6-5 to TRBJ1-1, with TRBD1 as a possible D gene (6 bases). This clonotype originated in a man in his thirties or forties with COVID-19, enrolled during active disease. The CDR3 protein is CASTKGVGYTEAFF. CDR3 in DNA: TGTGCCAGCACCAAGGGGGTTGGGTACACTGAAGCTTTCTTT.